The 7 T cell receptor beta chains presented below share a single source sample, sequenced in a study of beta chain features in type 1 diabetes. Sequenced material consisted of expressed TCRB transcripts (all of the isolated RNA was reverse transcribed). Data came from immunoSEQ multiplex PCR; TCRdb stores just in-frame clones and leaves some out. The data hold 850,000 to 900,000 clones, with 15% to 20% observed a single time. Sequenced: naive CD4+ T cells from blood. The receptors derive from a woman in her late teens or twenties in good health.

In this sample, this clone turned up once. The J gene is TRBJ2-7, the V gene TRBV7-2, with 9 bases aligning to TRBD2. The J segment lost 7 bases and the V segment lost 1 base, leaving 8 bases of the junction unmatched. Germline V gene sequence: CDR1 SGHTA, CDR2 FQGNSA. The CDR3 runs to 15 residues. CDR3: CASSLEGGRGWEQYF. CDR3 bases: TGTGCCAGCAGCTTAGAAGGCGGGAGGGGGTGGGAGCAGTACTTC.

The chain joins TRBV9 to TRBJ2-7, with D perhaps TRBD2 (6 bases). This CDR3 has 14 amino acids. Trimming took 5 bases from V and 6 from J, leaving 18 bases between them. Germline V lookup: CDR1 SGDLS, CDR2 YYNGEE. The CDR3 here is CASSPVGGSLEQYF. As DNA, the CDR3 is TGTGCCAGCAGTCCAGTGGGGGGAAGCCTCGAGCAGTACTTC.

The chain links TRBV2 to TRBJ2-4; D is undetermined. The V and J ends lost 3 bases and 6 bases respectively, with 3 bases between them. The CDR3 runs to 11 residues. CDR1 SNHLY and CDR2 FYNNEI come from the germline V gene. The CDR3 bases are TGTGCCAGCAGTGATGGAAACATTCAGTACTTC. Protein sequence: CASSDGNIQYF.

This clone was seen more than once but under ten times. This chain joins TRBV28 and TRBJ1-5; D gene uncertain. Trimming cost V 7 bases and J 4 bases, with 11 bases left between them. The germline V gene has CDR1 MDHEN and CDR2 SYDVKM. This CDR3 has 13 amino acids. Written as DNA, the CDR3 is TGTGCCAGCAACGAACAGATAAATCAGCCCCAGCATTTT. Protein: CASNEQINQPQHF.

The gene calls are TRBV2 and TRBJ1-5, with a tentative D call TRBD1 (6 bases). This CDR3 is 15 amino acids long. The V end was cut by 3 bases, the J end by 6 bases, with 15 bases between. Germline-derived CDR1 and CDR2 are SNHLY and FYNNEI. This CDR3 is CASSDWGRRGQPQHF. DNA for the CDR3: TGTGCCAGCAGTGATTGGGGGCGCAGGGGTCAGCCCCAGCATTTT.

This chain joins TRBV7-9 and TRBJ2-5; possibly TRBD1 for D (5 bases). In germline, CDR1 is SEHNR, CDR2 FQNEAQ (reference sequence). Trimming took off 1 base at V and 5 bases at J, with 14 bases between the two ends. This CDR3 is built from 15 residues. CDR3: CASSLGVSGLETQYF. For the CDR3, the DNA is TGTGCCAGCAGCTTAGGGGTTTCAGGGCTCGAGACCCAGTACTTC.

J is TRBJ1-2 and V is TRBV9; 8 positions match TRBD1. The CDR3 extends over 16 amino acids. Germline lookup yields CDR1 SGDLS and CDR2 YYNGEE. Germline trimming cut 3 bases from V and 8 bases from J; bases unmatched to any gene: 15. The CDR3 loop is CASSDRGQGMGRGYTF. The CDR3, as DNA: TGTGCCAGCAGCGACCGAGGACAGGGAATGGGGAGAGGCTACACCTTC.